This T cell receptor (beta chain) was captured by sequencing in a study of cytomegalovirus exposure and HLA in healthy donors. Overall study results and limits: Within the data, a cluster of highly shared sequence variants was likely a sequencing artifact. The study flagged approximately 180 TCR beta chains as cytomegalovirus-associated.

Germline CDR1 SGHVS, CDR2 FQNEAQ. After removal of 1 base from V and 3 bases from J, the junction contained 8 bases not matched to a gene. This CDR3 region has 18 residues. As for this clone: Its antigen is not known.

A multiplex PCR was run with 60 Vbeta primers and 13 Jbeta primers. Some clones are missing from TCRdb's copy, which holds only in-frame ones; the method was immunoSEQ multiplex PCR. The table shows 100,000 to 150,000 clones, with 80% occurring only once. This TCR derives from a male donor in good health and CMV-seronegative. Sequences were obtained from PBMCs. V and J are TRBV7-8 and TRBJ2-7; TRBD2 agrees at 14 bases. CDR3: CASSLEPHGTSGGYEQYF. DNA for the CDR3: TGTGCCAGCAGCTTAGAACCCCACGGGACTAGCGGGGGCTACGAGCAGTACTTC.